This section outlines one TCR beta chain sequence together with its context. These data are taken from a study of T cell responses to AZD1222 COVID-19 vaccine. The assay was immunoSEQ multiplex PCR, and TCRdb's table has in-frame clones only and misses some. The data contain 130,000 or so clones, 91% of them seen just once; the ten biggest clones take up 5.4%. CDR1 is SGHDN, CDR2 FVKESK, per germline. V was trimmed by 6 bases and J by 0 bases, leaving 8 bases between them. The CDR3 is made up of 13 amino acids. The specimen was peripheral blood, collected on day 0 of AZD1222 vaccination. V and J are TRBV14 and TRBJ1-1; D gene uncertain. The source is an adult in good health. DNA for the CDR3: TGTGCCAGCAGGGCGGGCTTGAACACTGAAGCTTTCTTT. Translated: CASRAGLNTEAFF.